This paragraph covers one T cell receptor (beta chain) sequence. The antigen is undetermined. At one boundary the junction diverges from the germline segment, which might be a read error. The sample providers were healthy Caucasian people from Russia, aged roughly 6 to 95. Collection of 8.5 to 10 milliliters of peripheral blood was performed for each donor. The authors isolated at least 6 million PBMCs per sample. Looked up from germline, CDR1 is MNHEY and CDR2 is SVGEGT. CDR3 length equals 15 residues. This sample was included in a study of blood T cells in healthy people across ages. Study conclusions and caveats: The long-lived group displayed more naive CD4+ cells, plus higher diversity, than the aged donors did.

Combining a sample-barcoded 5' primer with a J-beta primer mix, a second PCR ran for 7 to 11 cycles. TCRdb called the 5' RACE reads again in MiXCR, with one record for every CDR3 protein. The table shows 1.5 million to 1.9 million distinct CDR3 sequences, with roughly 43% occurring only once. The sequenced material came from blood. This clonotype was sampled from a woman between 18 and 29 years old in good health. The chain couples TRBV6-2 or TRBV6-3 to TRBJ2-5; D call uncertain. The CDR3 spells CVSSYSIGVLPAQYF. The CDR3, as DNA: TGTGTCAGCAGTTACTCGATCGGTGTTCTTCCGGCCCAGTACTTC.